This TCR beta chain was captured in a study of blood T cell repertoires in acute mononucleosis (dated by TCRdb to about 2020). Broadly, across the study: Acute-phase samples, which represented the primary response, were collected within 2 weeks of symptom onset. During acute infection, mean YVL-BR-specific and GLC-BM-specific cells made up about 2% and 1% of blood CD8 T cells. Mean blood EBV load was 3.5 to 4.5 log10 genome copies per million B cells during acute infection and around 2.8 at convalescence. The full study reports these points: With just a few donors in the cohort, the group averages were based on very few individuals. Only about 9.7% of unique acute clonotypes persisted into convalescence, yet these made up most of the response; new diverse de novo clonotypes seemingly replaced the rest. In TCR repertoire selection for BRLF1 (YVL-BR), TCRalpha CDR3 motifs had a dominant role, while TCRbeta had a minimal role. Because only a fraction of each donor's blood was analyzed, sampling error might partly account for the low clonotype overlap between the acute and convalescent samples.

About this clone itself: Qualities for individual bases were not recorded, and no much larger clone is one base off.

For TCR profiling, total RNA from no fewer than 10,000 sorted tetramer+ CD8 T cells was reverse transcribed into cDNA. PCR with primers that anneal to V and J regions amplified CDR3 regions and added unique molecular identifiers to track templates. The immunoSEQ platform, including its sequencing and error-correction standards, was used to profile TCRalpha and TCRbeta chains. Per the authors' processing: Clonal copy numbers were corrected for sequencing and PCR errors, and CDR3s were defined according to IMGT conventions. Only productive rearrangements were analyzed, using immunoSEQ Analyzer versions 2.0 and 3.0, with gene-pairing frequencies processed further in Microsoft Excel. Circos plots were used to visualize V-J pairings, and MEME plus a custom motifSearch program were used to find CDR3 motifs. The OLGA algorithm was used to calculate the probability of generation of TCR sequences. Clonotypes seen at both visits were designated persistent, clonotypes seen only acutely were designated nonpersistent, and clonotypes seen only at convalescence were designated de novo. An amino acid clonotype used by more than one donor was defined as a public TCR. TCRdb re-hosts the immuneACCESS table, in-frame sequences only. Its copies lack some clones; in the studies checked, an unresolved V gene accounts for under half of them, and the cause for the rest is not known. That table furnishes V, J and clone size, whereas the DNA furnished D and trimming. The sample table shows about 2,000 clones, and approximately 28% are seen once. Around 70% of the sample is taken by the ten largest.

The time point label corresponds to: acute infectious mononucleosis, at clinical presentation within 2 weeks of symptom onset (visit 1). The study tracked CD8 T cell responses to two immunodominant EBV epitopes, BRLF1 109 (YVL-BR) and BMLF1 280 (GLC-BM), over primary infection. A positive serum heterophile antibody test and EBV viral capsid antigen-specific IgM indicated primary EBV infection. Total CD8 T cells were first enriched from PBMCs by magnetic positive selection (MACS). A FACSAria III was used to sort live CD3+ CD8+ tetramer+ cells to a purity above 85%. A PE-conjugated tetramer loaded with the BRLF1 109-117 peptide was used for cell sorting. After tetramer sorting, TCR repertoires of EBV epitope-specific CD8 T cells were deep-sequenced directly ex vivo at acute infection and at convalescence. Three people aged roughly 18 to 30 with clinical acute infectious mononucleosis and laboratory evidence of primary EBV infection were used as donors. Heparinized peripheral blood was collected once when donors presented clinically with mononucleosis symptoms and a second time roughly 6 months afterward. PBMCs were isolated by Ficoll-Paque density gradient centrifugation.

Sequencing used EBV YVL epitope tetramer+ CD8+ T cells sorted from PBMCs, obtained during acute infectious mononucleosis. The cell subset or site label, read with the paper, signifies: CD8 T cells binding a tetramer with EBV BRLF1 109-117 peptide (YVL-BR). The TCR comes from a man between 18 and 35 years old with infectious mononucleosis caused by EBV.

The encoded CDR3 is CASRVTSGELFF. The sequenced DNA: TGTGCCAGCAGAGTAACGTCCGGGGAGCTGTTTTTT. The chain employs TRBV13 and TRBJ2-2, with an unclear D gene assignment. The V and J ends are trimmed by 6 bases and 6 bases, leaving 8 bases between them. In the germline V gene (reference sequence), CDR1 corresponds to PRHDT and CDR2 to FYEKMQ. The CDR3, cysteine through phenylalanine, is 12 amino acids long. The kept DNA is CDR3 alone, 36 bases in frame from the first base.